This TCR beta chain derives from a study of Graves' ophthalmopathy and Graves' hyperthyroidism. Overall study findings and caveats: The majority of expanded thyroid clonotypes above 0.001 frequency also occurred in blood. Classification of ophthalmopathy versus stable hyperthyroidism by a 13-signature model yielded around 90% sensitivity and approximately 80% specificity.

TCR beta CDR3 regions were amplified from RNA transcripts. The first-round RT-PCR employed HTBI primers together with the Qiagen OneStep RT-PCR kit. A multiplex PCR was then performed as the second round. TCRdb re-derived calls from the multiplex PCR reads in MiXCR, one entry per CDR3 protein. Altogether about 400,000 distinct CDR3 sequences are present, approximately 20% being singletons, with the ten largest covering around 1.6%. Certain patients were not enrolled. These were patients with other autoimmune diseases, uncontrolled infections, pregnancy or lactation. This clonotype was recorded many times. Its target is not known. This receptor was obtained from a young woman with Graves' ophthalmopathy. Source material: peripheral blood.

Written as DNA, the CDR3 is TGTGCCAGCAGCTCCCCCCGGGGACGGCCTTACGAGCAGTACTTC. Its protein product is CASSSPRGRPYEQYF. V gene TRBV3-1 combines with J gene TRBJ2-7; possibly TRBD1 or TRBD2 for D (5 bases each). Trimming removed 5 bases from V and 4 bases from J, with 18 bases in between. The CDR3 has 15 amino acids. Germline values: CDR1 LGHDT, CDR2 YNNKEL (reference sequence).